This is a list of T cell receptor beta chains from one sample in a study of regulatory T cells in long-lasting Graves disease. MiXCR was run by TCRdb on the multiplex PCR reads, yielding one entry per CDR3 protein. The data show about 420,000 distinct CDR3 sequences, with roughly 17% seen just once and about a quarter held by the top ten. The sample was also linked to a second study, of T cells in Graves' hyperthyroidism and ophthalmopathy.

Specimen: peripheral blood mononuclear cells (PBMCs), collected at new diagnosis, from a patient treated with antithyroid drugs. The origin of the receptors is a woman younger than 30 with Graves disease. Each CDR3 is given with its conserved first and last residue. Fields, in order: D gene, V gene, J gene, clone size, CDR3 protein, CDR3 DNA. The D gene is left open where the match is weak. A row's size may be missing; if present it is once, few, many or a size class.

d_call: -
v_call: TRBV9
j_call: TRBJ2-3
clone_size: -
cdr3_aa: CASKSGNTDTQYF
cdr3_nt: TGTGCCAGCAAGTCGGGAAATACAGATACGCAGTATTTT

d_call: -
v_call: TRBV7-9
j_call: TRBJ2-1
clone_size: many
cdr3_aa: CASRPSSNEQFF
cdr3_nt: TGTGCCAGCAGACCTAGCAGCAATGAGCAGTTCTTC

d_call: -
v_call: TRBV20-1
j_call: TRBJ1-6
clone_size: many
cdr3_aa: CSARDSSYNSPLHF
cdr3_nt: TGCAGTGCTAGGGACAGCTCCTATAATTCACCCCTCCACTTT

d_call: TRBD2
v_call: TRBV10-3
j_call: TRBJ2-1
clone_size: many
cdr3_aa: CAISGRLAGPINNEQFF
cdr3_nt: TGTGCCATCAGTGGGAGGTTAGCGGGGCCAATAAACAATGAGCAGTTCTTC

d_call: -
v_call: TRBV28
j_call: TRBJ1-5
clone_size: few
cdr3_aa: CASSFVGPQPQHF
cdr3_nt: TGTGCCAGCAGTTTTGTGGGGCCTCAGCCCCAGCATTTT

d_call: TRBD1
v_call: TRBV7-2
j_call: TRBJ2-3
clone_size: many
cdr3_aa: CASSSGQGLDTQYF
cdr3_nt: TGTGCCAGCAGCTCGGGACAGGGGCTGGATACGCAGTATTTT

d_call: TRBD2
v_call: TRBV20-1
j_call: TRBJ2-4
clone_size: -
cdr3_aa: CSASRGLGNIKNIRYF
cdr3_nt: TGCAGTGCTAGCAGGGGACTAGGAAACATCAAAAACATTCGGTACTTC

d_call: -
v_call: TRBV29-1
j_call: TRBJ1-2
clone_size: -
cdr3_aa: CSVRTGNYGYTF
cdr3_nt: TGCAGCGTTCGGACGGGGAACTATGGCTACACCTTC

d_call: -
v_call: TRBV3-1
j_call: TRBJ1-1
clone_size: many
cdr3_aa: CASSRPLQGNTEAFF
cdr3_nt: TGTGCCAGCAGCCGCCCCTTACAGGGGAACACTGAAGCTTTCTTT

d_call: TRBD1
v_call: TRBV5-1
j_call: TRBJ2-1
clone_size: many
cdr3_aa: CASSAGQGAWEQFF
cdr3_nt: TGCGCCAGCAGTGCGGGACAGGGGGCCTGGGAGCAGTTCTTC

d_call: -
v_call: TRBV3-1
j_call: TRBJ1-4
clone_size: few
cdr3_aa: CASSHYRVSNEKLFF
cdr3_nt: TGTGCCAGCAGCCATTACAGGGTGTCTAATGAAAAACTGTTTTTT

d_call: -
v_call: TRBV28
j_call: TRBJ2-7
clone_size: many
cdr3_aa: CASRPGTLLYEQYF
cdr3_nt: TGTGCCAGCAGACCCGGGACTCTTCTCTACGAGCAGTACTTC

d_call: -
v_call: TRBV19
j_call: TRBJ2-1
clone_size: -
cdr3_aa: CASTPTPSRASEQFF
cdr3_nt: TGTGCCAGTACACCTACACCCTCCAGGGCCAGTGAGCAGTTCTTC

d_call: TRBD2
v_call: TRBV20-1
j_call: TRBJ2-4
clone_size: few
cdr3_aa: CSARAPSGIDAGAKNIQYF
cdr3_nt: TGCAGTGCTAGAGCCCCTAGCGGGATAGATGCTGGCGCCAAAAACATTCAGTACTTC

d_call: -
v_call: TRBV7-3
j_call: TRBJ1-5
clone_size: -
cdr3_aa: CASLEHRQNHSNQPQHF
cdr3_nt: TGTGCCAGCCTTGAACACCGACAGAATCATAGCAATCAGCCCCAGCATTTT

d_call: -
v_call: TRBV20-1
j_call: TRBJ2-7
clone_size: many
cdr3_aa: CSAIPPGIWGEQYF
cdr3_nt: TGCAGTGCGATACCCCCGGGGATTTGGGGAGAGCAGTACTTC

d_call: -
v_call: TRBV3-1
j_call: TRBJ1-1
clone_size: few
cdr3_aa: CASSRVGVNTEAFF
cdr3_nt: TGTGCCAGCAGCCGAGTAGGAGTGAACACTGAAGCTTTCTTT

d_call: TRBD1
v_call: TRBV20-1
j_call: TRBJ2-1
clone_size: -
cdr3_aa: CSARGLGTGPANEQFF
cdr3_nt: TGCAGTGCTAGGGGTCTAGGGACAGGGCCTGCTAATGAGCAGTTCTTC

d_call: TRBD2
v_call: TRBV6-2/TRBV6-3
j_call: TRBJ2-2
clone_size: -
cdr3_aa: CASSYALAGNTGELFF
cdr3_nt: TGTGCCAGCAGTTACGCTCTAGCGGGGAACACCGGGGAGCTGTTTTTT

d_call: -
v_call: TRBV3-1
j_call: TRBJ2-3
clone_size: many
cdr3_aa: CASSQDPIMAGRNTQYF
cdr3_nt: TGTGCCAGCAGCCAAGATCCTATAATGGCCGGGAGAAATACGCAGTATTTT

d_call: TRBD1
v_call: TRBV10-1
j_call: TRBJ2-2
clone_size: -
cdr3_aa: CASGSGGHTNTGELFF
cdr3_nt: TGCGCCAGCGGATCAGGGGGCCATACGAACACCGGGGAGCTGTTTTTT

d_call: -
v_call: TRBV4-1
j_call: TRBJ2-1
clone_size: -
cdr3_aa: CASSQESIGQLGLNEQFF
cdr3_nt: TGCGCCAGCAGCCAAGAAAGTATTGGACAGTTAGGACTCAATGAGCAGTTCTTC

d_call: -
v_call: TRBV24-1
j_call: TRBJ2-1
clone_size: many
cdr3_aa: CATGKQGQSSYNEQFF
cdr3_nt: TGTGCCACCGGCAAACAGGGCCAGAGCTCCTACAATGAGCAGTTCTTC

d_call: TRBD2
v_call: TRBV30
j_call: TRBJ2-7
clone_size: many
cdr3_aa: CAATSGSSYEQYF
cdr3_nt: TGTGCAGCTACTAGCGGGAGCTCTTACGAGCAGTACTTC

d_call: -
v_call: TRBV19
j_call: TRBJ1-1
clone_size: few
cdr3_aa: CASRGWTEAFF
cdr3_nt: TGTGCCAGTAGGGGTTGGACTGAAGCTTTCTTT

d_call: -
v_call: TRBV6-1
j_call: TRBJ2-5
clone_size: many
cdr3_aa: CASSRGFQETQYF
cdr3_nt: TGTGCCAGCAGCAGGGGATTCCAAGAGACCCAGTACTTC

d_call: -
v_call: TRBV5-1
j_call: TRBJ2-1
clone_size: few
cdr3_aa: CASSLMTGGAYEQFF
cdr3_nt: TGCGCCAGCAGCTTGATGACCGGTGGAGCCTATGAGCAGTTCTTC

d_call: -
v_call: TRBV30
j_call: TRBJ2-5
clone_size: many
cdr3_aa: CAWSAMGETQYF
cdr3_nt: TGTGCCTGGAGTGCCATGGGAGAGACCCAGTACTTC

d_call: -
v_call: TRBV7-2
j_call: TRBJ2-1
clone_size: many
cdr3_aa: CASRVGQGLPSHNEQFF
cdr3_nt: TGTGCCAGCCGAGTCGGGCAGGGTCTGCCCTCGCACAATGAGCAGTTCTTC

d_call: -
v_call: TRBV3-1
j_call: TRBJ1-1
clone_size: many
cdr3_aa: CASSQLDRQVEAFF
cdr3_nt: TGTGCCAGCAGCCAACTCGACAGGCAGGTTGAAGCTTTCTTT

d_call: -
v_call: TRBV7-2
j_call: TRBJ2-7
clone_size: many
cdr3_aa: CASSGGQRSYEQYF
cdr3_nt: TGTGCCAGCAGTGGCGGACAGAGGTCCTACGAGCAGTACTTC

d_call: TRBD1
v_call: TRBV7-9
j_call: TRBJ1-5
clone_size: few
cdr3_aa: CASSLGPTGDGQPQHF
cdr3_nt: TGTGCCAGCAGCTTGGGACCCACAGGGGATGGCCAGCCCCAGCATTTT

d_call: TRBD1
v_call: TRBV4-1
j_call: TRBJ1-2
clone_size: -
cdr3_aa: CASSLNPGTEVYGYTF
cdr3_nt: TGCGCCAGCAGCCTAAACCCCGGGACAGAGGTTTATGGCTACACCTTC

d_call: -
v_call: TRBV7-9
j_call: TRBJ1-6
clone_size: few
cdr3_aa: CASSSLGDNSPLHF
cdr3_nt: TGTGCCAGCAGCTCACTGGGAGATAATTCACCCCTCCACTTT

d_call: -
v_call: TRBV19
j_call: TRBJ1-1
clone_size: -
cdr3_aa: CASTVTENTEAFF
cdr3_nt: TGTGCCAGCACCGTCACAGAGAACACTGAAGCTTTCTTT

d_call: -
v_call: TRBV7-2
j_call: TRBJ1-4
clone_size: many
cdr3_aa: CASSPPTHEKLFF
cdr3_nt: TGTGCCAGCAGCCCGCCCACACATGAAAAACTGTTTTTT

d_call: -
v_call: TRBV4-3
j_call: TRBJ2-2
clone_size: few
cdr3_aa: CASTPRGGSGELFF
cdr3_nt: TGCGCCAGCACCCCAAGAGGAGGTTCCGGGGAGCTGTTTTTT

d_call: TRBD1
v_call: TRBV15
j_call: TRBJ2-5
clone_size: -
cdr3_aa: CATSREPPLLRDRGISWETQYF
cdr3_nt: TGTGCCACCAGCAGAGAGCCCCCTCTTCTCCGGGACAGGGGAATATCATGGGAGACCCAGTACTTC

d_call: TRBD2
v_call: TRBV12-5
j_call: TRBJ2-7
clone_size: many
cdr3_aa: CASRREASYEQYF
cdr3_nt: TGTGCTAGTAGGCGGGAGGCCTCCTACGAGCAGTACTTC

d_call: -
v_call: TRBV19
j_call: TRBJ2-5
clone_size: many
cdr3_aa: CASSIRRFGETQYF
cdr3_nt: TGTGCCAGTAGTATAAGGCGGTTCGGAGAGACCCAGTACTTC

d_call: -
v_call: TRBV6-1
j_call: TRBJ1-1
clone_size: few
cdr3_aa: CASRTVPGVEAFF
cdr3_nt: TGTGCCAGCAGAACGGTTCCGGGGGTTGAAGCTTTCTTT

d_call: TRBD2
v_call: TRBV7-2
j_call: TRBJ2-7
clone_size: -
cdr3_aa: CASTILAGAFYEQYF
cdr3_nt: TGTGCCAGCACAATACTAGCGGGGGCTTTCTACGAGCAGTACTTC

d_call: -
v_call: TRBV2
j_call: TRBJ1-5
clone_size: many
cdr3_aa: CASSGSGVQPQHF
cdr3_nt: TGTGCCAGCAGTGGGAGTGGGGTTCAGCCCCAGCATTTT

d_call: TRBD1
v_call: TRBV7-8
j_call: TRBJ1-4
clone_size: many
cdr3_aa: CASSPDRDRGLYEKLFF
cdr3_nt: TGTGCCAGCAGCCCAGACCGGGACAGGGGGCTGTATGAAAAACTGTTTTTT

d_call: -
v_call: TRBV28
j_call: TRBJ2-5
clone_size: -
cdr3_aa: CASSLRGRRETQYF
cdr3_nt: TGTGCCAGCAGTTTGCGGGGGCGCCGGGAGACCCAGTACTTC

d_call: TRBD2
v_call: TRBV28
j_call: TRBJ2-1
clone_size: -
cdr3_aa: CASTERESREQFF
cdr3_nt: TGTGCCAGCACCGAGCGGGAGAGTCGGGAGCAGTTCTTC

d_call: TRBD2
v_call: TRBV3-1
j_call: TRBJ2-1
clone_size: -
cdr3_aa: CASSPGLTTLSDEQFF
cdr3_nt: TGTGCCAGCAGCCCGGGACTAACGACCTTGTCTGATGAGCAGTTCTTC

d_call: -
v_call: TRBV3-1
j_call: TRBJ2-7
clone_size: many
cdr3_aa: CASSQVSSYEQYF
cdr3_nt: TGTGCCAGCAGCCAGGTGAGCAGCTACGAGCAGTACTTC

d_call: -
v_call: TRBV7-2
j_call: TRBJ2-7
clone_size: many
cdr3_aa: CASTELVGGEQYF
cdr3_nt: TGTGCCAGCACCGAACTTGTTGGGGGCGAGCAGTACTTC

d_call: -
v_call: TRBV9
j_call: TRBJ2-7
clone_size: many
cdr3_aa: CASSVTPGRNYEQYF
cdr3_nt: TGTGCCAGCAGCGTCACCCCGGGGAGGAACTACGAGCAGTACTTC

d_call: -
v_call: TRBV27
j_call: TRBJ1-5
clone_size: many
cdr3_aa: CASRTTSFGPNQPQHF
cdr3_nt: TGTGCCAGCAGAACCACCTCTTTTGGACCGAATCAGCCCCAGCATTTT

d_call: TRBD2
v_call: TRBV20-1
j_call: TRBJ2-7
clone_size: many
cdr3_aa: CSPLGLADSYEQYF
cdr3_nt: TGCAGTCCACTTGGACTAGCGGACTCCTACGAGCAGTACTTC

d_call: -
v_call: TRBV18
j_call: TRBJ2-3
clone_size: -
cdr3_aa: CASSPSGPGDTQYF
cdr3_nt: TGTGCCAGCTCACCATCCGGTCCCGGGGATACGCAGTATTTT

d_call: TRBD1
v_call: TRBV6-2/TRBV6-3
j_call: TRBJ2-1
clone_size: many
cdr3_aa: CASSEGTGTYNEQFF
cdr3_nt: TGTGCCAGCAGTGAAGGGACAGGGACCTACAATGAGCAGTTCTTC

d_call: TRBD2
v_call: TRBV9
j_call: TRBJ2-7
clone_size: few
cdr3_aa: CASSTGGGSSYEQYF
cdr3_nt: TGTGCCAGCAGTACGGGAGGAGGTTCCTCCTACGAGCAGTACTTC

d_call: TRBD2
v_call: TRBV20-1
j_call: TRBJ2-7
clone_size: many
cdr3_aa: CSARLPGDYYEQYF
cdr3_nt: TGCAGTGCTAGACTCCCGGGGGACTACTACGAGCAGTACTTC

d_call: -
v_call: TRBV28
j_call: TRBJ2-5
clone_size: -
cdr3_aa: CASSPPQNQETQYF
cdr3_nt: TGTGCCAGCAGTCCCCCGCAGAACCAAGAGACCCAGTACTTC

d_call: -
v_call: TRBV6-1
j_call: TRBJ2-1
clone_size: few
cdr3_aa: CASRTTGGNEQFF
cdr3_nt: TGTGCCAGCAGGACGACAGGTGGAAATGAGCAGTTCTTC